This T cell receptor beta chain was sequenced for a study of T cells after somatic rescue of genetic block. Profiled with immunoSEQ multiplex PCR; TCRdb holds only in-frame clones, not every one. The sample has roughly 67,000 clones; approximately 90% are singletons. The germline V gene has CDR1 MGHRA and CDR2 YSYEKL. This CDR3 is built from 16 residues. The J segment lost 2 bases and the V segment lost 4 bases, leaving 8 bases of the junction unmatched. Sequencing used peripheral blood mononuclear cells (PBMCs). This rearrangement joins TRBV4-1 to TRBJ2-7, with TRBD2 identical over 10 bases. This sequence originates from a man in his forties. CDR3 in amino acids: CASSPSGLAVTYEQYF. CDR3 nucleotides: TGCGCCAGCAGCCCGAGCGGACTAGCGGTTACCTACGAGCAGTACTTC.